Following are 26 T cell receptor beta chains from one sample sequenced in a study of PD-L1 blockade in urothelial cancer. TCRdb keeps only in-frame clones here, not all; method: immunoSEQ multiplex PCR. This repertoire shows approximately 86,000 clones, 70% to 90% found once; its top ten account for 6.7%. Specified time point: pretreatment peripheral blood. The sample in question was PBMCs, obtained around atezolizumab (anti-PD-L1) treatment. These receptors were collected from a man aged 35-49 years with urothelial cancer.

The chain joins TRBV30 to TRBJ1-1; D perhaps matches TRBD1 (5 bases). The CDR3 spans 13 residues. Trimming removed 8 bases at V and 4 bases at J, with 17 bases between. CDR1 GTSNPN and CDR2 SVGIG come from the germline V gene (reference sequence). Here the CDR3 reads CAKKGQGGTEAFF. The CDR3 DNA follows: TGTGCCAAGAAGGGGCAGGGTGGCACTGAAGCTTTCTTT.

This clone has only one observation. This chain joins TRBV13 and TRBJ2-3; TRBD2 matches at 8 bases. Germline values: CDR1 PRHDT, CDR2 FYEKMQ (reference sequence). The V and J ends lost 3 bases and 4 bases, in that order; junction bases with no gene match: 9. This CDR3 comprises 16 residues. This CDR3 is CASSFLSGVAADTQYF. CDR3 sequence (DNA): TGTGCCAGCAGCTTCCTTAGCGGGGTTGCGGCAGATACGCAGTATTTT. Full variable domain (remainder filled in from reference TRBV13 and TRBJ2-3): AAGVIQSPRHLIKEKRETATLKCYPIPRHDTVYWYQQGPGQDPQFLISFYEKMQSDKGSIPDRFSAQQFSDYHSELNMSSLELGDSALYFCASSFLSGVAADTQYFGPGTRLTVL.

J is TRBJ2-2 and V is TRBV27, with 9 bases lining up with TRBD2. The J segment lost 4 bases and the V segment lost 5 bases, leaving 11 bases of the junction unmatched. This CDR3 comprises 17 residues. In germline, CDR1 is MNHEY, CDR2 SMNVEV (reference sequence). In DNA, the CDR3 is TGTGCCAGCAGTGGAGGCCCCCTAGCGGGACCCACCGGGGAGCTGTTTTTT. This translates into CASSGGPLAGPTGELFF.

The chain links TRBV6-1 to TRBJ2-3, with D hard to call. Trimming left V 0 bases short and J 1 base short, with 5 bases between. Germline lookup yields CDR1 MNHNS and CDR2 SASEGT. This CDR3 comprises 14 residues. This CDR3 is CASSEARGTDTQYF. The CDR3 coding sequence is TGTGCCAGCAGTGAAGCTCGAGGCACAGATACGCAGTATTTT.

V usage is TRBV11-2 and J usage is TRBJ1-2, with 8 bases aligning to TRBD1. The CDR3 covers 12 residues. J gave up 6 bases and V 11 bases, and 8 bases lay outside the gene matches. CDR1 and CDR2 from the germline V gene are SGHAT and FQNNGV. This chain's CDR3 is CASGQGANGYTF. CDR3 DNA: TGTGCCTCCGGGCAGGGGGCGAATGGCTACACCTTC.

This rearrangement joins TRBV6-1 to TRBJ1-4; a possible D gene is TRBD1 (6 bases). The length of the CDR3 is 15 residues. The V gene's germline CDR1 is MNHNS and CDR2 SASEGT. V was trimmed by 8 bases and J by 0 bases, leaving 13 bases between them. The CDR3 spells CASRGGLATNEKLFF. The DNA of the CDR3 is TGTGCCAGCCGGGGGGGCCTTGCAACTAATGAAAAACTGTTTTTT.

On this clone itself: The same CDR3 can be traced to other DNA sequences in this sample. For the CDR3, the DNA is TGCAGCGTTGAGGGGAGGATGAACACTGAAGCTTTCTTT. This codes for CSVEGRMNTEAFF. This chain connects TRBV29-1 to TRBJ1-1; D is undetermined. Germline V gene lookup returns CDR1 SQVTM and CDR2 ANQGSEA. This CDR3 contains 13 residues. V lost 3 bases to trimming and J lost 0 bases, with 8 bases between them.

The DNA of the CDR3 is TGCGCCAGCAGCCCCTTTCGGGAGTGGTACAATGAGCAGTTCTTC. Translated, it gives CASSPFREWYNEQFF. V usage is TRBV5-1 and J usage is TRBJ2-1; D possibly corresponds to TRBD2 (6 bases). The germline CDR1 and CDR2 sequences are SGHRS and YFSETQ. Trimming shortened V by 4 bases and J by 4 bases, and 15 bases separated the two germline ends. The CDR3 totals 15 residues.

This chain joins TRBV5-4 and TRBJ1-5, with TRBD1 identical over 9 bases. Germline CDR1 and CDR2: SGHNT and YYREEE (reference sequence). V was pared by 4 bases and J by 4 bases, with 3 bases of the junction left unmatched. The CDR3 totals 14 residues. CDR3 bases: TGTGCCAGCAGCCAAGGGACAGGGAATCAGCCCCAGCATTTT. Translating it yields CASSQGTGNQPQHF.

The genes are TRBV6-5 and TRBJ1-1, with TRBD1 matching over 7 bases. CDR3 length: 15 amino acids. CDR1 and CDR2 (germline): MNHEY, SVGAGI. J gave up 0 bases and V 4 bases, and 5 bases lay outside the gene matches. Here the CDR3 reads CASSLTGDVNTEAFF. The CDR3 bases are TGTGCCAGCAGTTTAACAGGGGATGTGAACACTGAAGCTTTCTTT.

The chain employs TRBV28 and TRBJ2-7, with D perhaps TRBD1 (5 bases). There are 15 residues in the CDR3. Germline CDR1 MDHEN, CDR2 SYDVKM. With 5 bases removed from V and 6 bases from J, the gap between germline ends came to 20 bases. DNA for the CDR3: TGTGCCAGCAGTCCGGCAAAGGCAGGGTCCGGCGAGCAGTACTTC. Its protein product is CASSPAKAGSGEQYF.

The chain employs TRBV6-1 and TRBJ2-5; perhaps TRBD2 as D (6 bases). Trimming removed 5 bases from V and 5 bases from J, with 15 bases in between. In germline, CDR1 is MNHNS, CDR2 SASEGT. CDR3 size: 14 residues. The CDR3 DNA follows: TGTGCCAGCAGTCAGCTAGCGCAGGCGGAGACCCAGTACTTC. Its protein product is CASSQLAQAETQYF.

V and J are TRBV28 and TRBJ2-5; no clear D. From germline, CDR1 is MDHEN and CDR2 SYDVKM. The CDR3 is 12 amino acids. With 6 bases removed from V and 5 bases from J, the gap between germline ends came to 10 bases. The DNA of the CDR3 is TGTGCCAGCAGCCCTTCCCTGGAGACCCAGTACTTC. Translated: CASSPSLETQYF.

This sequence joins TRBV10-3 and TRBJ2-7; 9 bases line up with TRBD1. V lost 6 bases and J lost 2; bases outside the gene matches: 11. The CDR3 spans 16 residues. Germline CDR1 and CDR2: ENHRY and SYGVKD. This CDR3 reads CAIRGARTGVTYEQYF. The CDR3 coding sequence is TGTGCCATCAGGGGAGCACGGACAGGGGTCACCTACGAGCAGTACTTC.

V and J are TRBV28 and TRBJ2-7; 8 positions match TRBD1. CDR3 length: 13 amino acids. V dropped 5 bases and J dropped 5; count of bases not matched to a gene: 5. CDR1 and CDR2 (germline): MDHEN, SYDVKM. The CDR3 nucleotides read TGTGCCAGCAGTCGACAGGGGCGGGACGAGCAGTACTTC. The encoded protein is CASSRQGRDEQYF.

J is TRBJ2-1 and V is TRBV19; D not certain. CDR3 length equals 16 residues. Trimming took off 3 bases at V and 7 bases at J, with 19 bases between the two ends. Germline CDR1 reads LNHDA; CDR2 reads SQIVND (reference sequence). CDR3 bases: TGTGCCAGTAGTATTTCGGGTCTAGTTTCCCCTAATGAGCAGTTCTTC. This encodes CASSISGLVSPNEQFF.

The chain has TRBV5-1 and TRBJ2-7; possibly TRBD1 for D (5 bases). Germline CDR1 and CDR2: SGHRS and YFSETQ. The CDR3 length is 14 residues. The V gene lost 0 bases and the J gene lost 2 bases, with 9 bases spanning the gap. The CDR3 sequence is CASSLEGATYEQYF. Here the CDR3 DNA reads TGCGCCAGCAGCTTGGAAGGGGCCACCTACGAGCAGTACTTC.

The chain uses TRBV5-1 and TRBJ2-7, with 8 nucleotides matching TRBD2. The ends lost 1 base at V and 0 bases at J; junction bases unmatched: 12. Germline-derived CDR1 and CDR2 are SGHRS and YFSETQ. The CDR3 covers 18 residues. The CDR3 region has the DNA TGCGCCAGCAGCTTGACCCCCCTAGCGGGTTCTAGCTCCTACGAGCAGTACTTC. It codes for CASSLTPLAGSSSYEQYF.

This clone was seen once. The rearrangement uses TRBV2 and TRBJ1-1; D might be TRBD1 (5 bases). CDR1 SNHLY and CDR2 FYNNEI come from the germline V gene. V shed 3 bases and J shed 2 bases, with 13 bases lying between them. The CDR3 extends over 15 amino acids. CDR3: CASSEVQGQNTEAFF. In nucleotides, the CDR3 is TGTGCCAGCAGTGAGGTTCAGGGCCAAAACACTGAAGCTTTCTTT.

This clone showed up just a few times. This chain joins TRBV5-1 and TRBJ2-1; the D gene is possibly TRBD1 (6 bases). CDR3 length equals 15 residues. V was cut by 1 base and J by 1 base, with 9 bases left in between. CDR1 is SGHRS and CDR2 is YFSETQ in the germline V gene. This CDR3 reads CASSLQGMSYNEQFF. The CDR3, as DNA: TGCGCCAGCAGCTTGCAGGGGATGTCCTACAATGAGCAGTTCTTC.

This sequence joins TRBV15 and TRBJ1-2; perhaps TRBD1 as D (6 bases). Germline V gene sequence: CDR1 LNHNV, CDR2 YYDKDF (reference sequence). This CDR3 region has 12 residues. Trimming stripped 5 bases from V and 5 bases from J, with 9 bases between. The CDR3 protein is CATSAQGYGYTF. In nucleotides, the CDR3 is TGTGCCACCAGCGCACAGGGTTATGGCTACACCTTC.

A remark on this clone: Other nucleotide sequences from this sample produce the same CDR3. The V and J genes are TRBV5-6 and TRBJ2-7; D not resolved. The V and J ends lost 3 bases and 2 bases respectively, with 3 bases between them. From germline, CDR1 is SGHDT and CDR2 YYEEEE. This CDR3 region has 11 residues. CDR3: CASSSAYEQYF. As DNA, the CDR3 is TGTGCCAGCAGCTCGGCCTACGAGCAGTACTTC. Combining the CDR3 with reference TRBV5-6 and TRBJ2-7 gives the whole variable domain DAGVTQSPTHLIKTRGQQVTLRCSPKSGHDTVSWYQQALGQGPQFIFQYYEEEERQRGNFPDRFSGHQFPNYSSELNVNALLLGDSALYLCASSSAYEQYFGPGTRLTVT.

This clone has just a few counts. The rearrangement uses TRBV30 and TRBJ1-5; D is uncertain. Germline CDR1 GTSNPN, CDR2 SVGIG (reference sequence). The CDR3 totals 13 residues. Between the trimmed V and J ends, which lost 0 bases and 5 bases, there was a span of 8 bases. The CDR3 DNA sequence: TGTGCCTGGAGTGTCGGGGTGGATCAGCCCCAGCATTTT. Protein: CAWSVGVDQPQHF.

The chain links TRBV29-1 to TRBJ1-1, with 7 bases identical to TRBD1. The CDR3 is 16 residues long. Germline-derived CDR1 and CDR2 are SQVTM and ANQGSEA. Losses at the gene ends were 6 bases for V and 0 bases for J; bases not matched to a gene: 13. The CDR3 DNA sequence: TGCAGCGTCCGATCGATGCCGGGACAGTTGAACACTGAAGCTTTCTTT. This encodes CSVRSMPGQLNTEAFF.

The rearrangement links TRBV18 to TRBJ2-2; a possible D gene is TRBD1 (6 bases). Germline CDR1 KGHSH, CDR2 LQKENI. The CDR3 length is 18 residues. The ends were cut back, 4 bases at V and 8 bases at J, with 26 bases in the middle. Written as DNA, the CDR3 is TGTGCCAGCTCACTGGGACAACCAACGCTCCCGGAGGCGGGGGAGCTGTTTTTT. Protein product: CASSLGQPTLPEAGELFF.

The chain links TRBV28 to TRBJ2-5; D might be TRBD2 (5 bases). The CDR3 covers 15 residues. V shed 4 bases and J shed 4 bases, with 16 bases lying between them. Germline assignment: CDR1 MDHEN and CDR2 SYDVKM. CDR3 coding DNA: TGTGCCAGCAGTTCAGCCCTCCTAGCAGTAGAGACCCAGTACTTC. As protein: CASSSALLAVETQYF. The entire variable domain, with the rest obtained from reference TRBV28 and TRBJ2-5, is as follows: DVKVTQSSRYLVKRTGEKVFLECVQDMDHENMFWYRQDPGLGLRLIYFSYDVKMKEKGDIPEGYSVSREKKERFSLILESASTNQTSMYLCASSSALLAVETQYFGPGTRLLVL.